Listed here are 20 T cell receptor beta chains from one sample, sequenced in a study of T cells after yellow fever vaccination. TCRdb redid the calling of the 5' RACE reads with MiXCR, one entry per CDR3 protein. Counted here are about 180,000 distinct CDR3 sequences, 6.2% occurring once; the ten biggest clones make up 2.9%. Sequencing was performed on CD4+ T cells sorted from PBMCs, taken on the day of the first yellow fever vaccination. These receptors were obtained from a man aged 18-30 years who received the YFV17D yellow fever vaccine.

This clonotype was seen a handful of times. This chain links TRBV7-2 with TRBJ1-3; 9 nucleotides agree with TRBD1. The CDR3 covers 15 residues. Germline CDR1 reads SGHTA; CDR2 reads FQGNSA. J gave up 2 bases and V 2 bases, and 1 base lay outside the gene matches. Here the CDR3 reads CASSLRTGAGNTIYF. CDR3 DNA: TGTGCCAGCAGCTTAAGGACAGGGGCTGGAAACACCATATATTTT.

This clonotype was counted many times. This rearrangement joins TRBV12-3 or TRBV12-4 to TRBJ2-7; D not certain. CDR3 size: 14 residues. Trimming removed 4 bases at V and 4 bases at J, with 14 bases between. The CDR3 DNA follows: TGTGCCAGCAGTTCCGTACAAACAGATTACGAGCAGTACTTC. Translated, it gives CASSSVQTDYEQYF.

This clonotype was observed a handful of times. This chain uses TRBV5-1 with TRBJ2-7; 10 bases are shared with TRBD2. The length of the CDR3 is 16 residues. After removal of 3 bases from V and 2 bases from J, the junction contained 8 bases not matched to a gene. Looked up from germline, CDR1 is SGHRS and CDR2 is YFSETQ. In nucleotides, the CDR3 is TGCGCCAGCAGCTCGGGGGGACTAGCGATCACCTACGAGCAGTACTTC. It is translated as CASSSGGLAITYEQYF.

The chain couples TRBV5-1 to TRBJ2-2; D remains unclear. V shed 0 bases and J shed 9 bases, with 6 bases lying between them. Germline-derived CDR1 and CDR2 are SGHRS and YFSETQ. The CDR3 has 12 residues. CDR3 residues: CASSLVSRELFF. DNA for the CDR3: TGCGCCAGCAGCTTGGTATCCCGGGAGCTGTTTTTT.

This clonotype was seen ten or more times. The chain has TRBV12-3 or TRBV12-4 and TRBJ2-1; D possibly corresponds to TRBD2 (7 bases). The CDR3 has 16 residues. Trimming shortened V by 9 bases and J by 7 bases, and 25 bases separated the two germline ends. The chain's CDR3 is CASIWGSAGAGNEQFF. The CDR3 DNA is TGTGCCAGTATTTGGGGGTCGGCGGGGGCTGGTAATGAGCAGTTCTTC.

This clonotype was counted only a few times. CDR3 residues: CASSRTGFDQPQHF. The CDR3 DNA follows: TGTGCCAGCAGTCGAACAGGGTTCGATCAGCCCCAGCATTTT. This chain joins TRBV6-1 and TRBJ1-5; a possible D gene is TRBD1 (6 bases). Germline V CDR1 and CDR2: MNHNS, SASEGT. Trimming cost V 5 bases and J 5 bases, with 13 bases left between them. The CDR3 extends over 14 amino acids.

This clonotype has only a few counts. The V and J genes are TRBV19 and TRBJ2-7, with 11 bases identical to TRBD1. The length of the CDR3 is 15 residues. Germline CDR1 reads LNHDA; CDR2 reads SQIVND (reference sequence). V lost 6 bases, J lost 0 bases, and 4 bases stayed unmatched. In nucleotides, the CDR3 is TGTGCCAGTAGGACCGGGACAGGGGGCTCCTACGAGCAGTACTTC. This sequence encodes CASRTGTGGSYEQYF.

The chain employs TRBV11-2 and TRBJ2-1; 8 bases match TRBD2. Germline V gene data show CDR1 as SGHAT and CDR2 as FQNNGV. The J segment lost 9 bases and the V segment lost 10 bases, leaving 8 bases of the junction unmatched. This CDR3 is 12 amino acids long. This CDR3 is CAIGGGLVEQFF. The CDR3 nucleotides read TGTGCCATCGGCGGGGGGTTGGTTGAGCAGTTCTTC.

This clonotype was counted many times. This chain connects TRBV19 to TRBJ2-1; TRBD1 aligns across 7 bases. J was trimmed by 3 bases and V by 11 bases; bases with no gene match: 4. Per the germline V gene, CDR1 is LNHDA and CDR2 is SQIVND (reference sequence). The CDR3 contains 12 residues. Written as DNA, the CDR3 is TGTGCCTCTAGGGACAGCTACAATGAGCAGTTCTTC. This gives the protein CASRDSYNEQFF. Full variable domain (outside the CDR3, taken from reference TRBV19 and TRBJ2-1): DGGITQSPKYLFRKEGQNVTLSCEQNLNHDAMYWYRQDPGQGLRLIYYSQIVNDFQKGDIAEGYSVSREKKESFPLTVTSAQKNPTAFYLCASRDSYNEQFFGPGTRLTVL.

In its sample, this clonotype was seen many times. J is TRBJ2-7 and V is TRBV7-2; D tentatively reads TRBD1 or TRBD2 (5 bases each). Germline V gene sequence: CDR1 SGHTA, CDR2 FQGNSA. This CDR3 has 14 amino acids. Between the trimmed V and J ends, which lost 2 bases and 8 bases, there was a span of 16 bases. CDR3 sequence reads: CASSLTGWGTQQYV. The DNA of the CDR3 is TGTGCCAGCAGCTTAACAGGTTGGGGGACCCAGCAGTACGTC.

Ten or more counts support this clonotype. Here the CDR3 DNA reads TGCGCCAGCAGCCAAGACTTCAGCGGGGGGGCTAATGAGCAGTTCTTC. Encoded protein: CASSQDFSGGANEQFF. The chain carries TRBV4-3 and TRBJ2-1, with 10 nucleotides matching TRBD2. From germline, CDR1 is LGHNA and CDR2 YSLEER. The CDR3 spans 16 residues. J gave up 7 bases and V 0 bases, and 6 bases lay outside the gene matches.

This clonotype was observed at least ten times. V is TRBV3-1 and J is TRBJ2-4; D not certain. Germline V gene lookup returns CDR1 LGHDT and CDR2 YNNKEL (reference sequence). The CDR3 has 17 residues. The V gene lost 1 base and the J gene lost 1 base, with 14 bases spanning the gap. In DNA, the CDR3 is TGTGCCAGCAGCCAAGCGTTGTTGCTCACTGCCAAAAACATTCAGTACTTC. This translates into CASSQALLLTAKNIQYF.

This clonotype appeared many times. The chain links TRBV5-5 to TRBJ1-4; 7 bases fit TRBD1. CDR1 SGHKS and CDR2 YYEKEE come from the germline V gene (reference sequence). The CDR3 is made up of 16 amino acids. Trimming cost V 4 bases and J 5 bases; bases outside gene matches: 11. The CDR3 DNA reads TGTGCCAGCAGCACGAGGCCGGGACAGAAAAATGAAAAACTGTTTTTT. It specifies CASSTRPGQKNEKLFF.

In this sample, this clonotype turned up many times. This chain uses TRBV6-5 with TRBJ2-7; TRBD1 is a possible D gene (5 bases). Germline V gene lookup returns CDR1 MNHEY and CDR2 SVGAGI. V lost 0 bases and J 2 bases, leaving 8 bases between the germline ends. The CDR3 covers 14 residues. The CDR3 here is CASSYSAGTYEQYF. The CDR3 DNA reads TGTGCCAGCAGTTACTCGGCAGGGACCTACGAGCAGTACTTC.

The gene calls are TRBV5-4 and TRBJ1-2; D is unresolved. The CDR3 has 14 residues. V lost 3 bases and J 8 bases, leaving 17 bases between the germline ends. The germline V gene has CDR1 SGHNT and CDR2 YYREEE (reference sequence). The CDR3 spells CASSSPTAGFGYTF. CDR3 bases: TGTGCCAGCAGCTCCCCTACAGCGGGGTTCGGCTACACCTTC.

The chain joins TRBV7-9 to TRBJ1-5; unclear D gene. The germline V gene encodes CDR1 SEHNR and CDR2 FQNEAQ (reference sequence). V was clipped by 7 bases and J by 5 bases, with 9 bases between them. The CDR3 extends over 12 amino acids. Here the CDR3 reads CASTRLDQPQHF. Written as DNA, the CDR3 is TGTGCCAGCACCCGTCTCGATCAGCCCCAGCATTTT.

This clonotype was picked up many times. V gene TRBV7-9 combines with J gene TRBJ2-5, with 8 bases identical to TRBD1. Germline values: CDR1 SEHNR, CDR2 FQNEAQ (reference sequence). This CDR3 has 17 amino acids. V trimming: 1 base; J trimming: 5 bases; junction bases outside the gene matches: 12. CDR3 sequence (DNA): TGTGCCAGCAGCTTAGAGGCAGGGGGCGTTTGGAGGGAGACCCAGTACTTC. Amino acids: CASSLEAGGVWRETQYF.

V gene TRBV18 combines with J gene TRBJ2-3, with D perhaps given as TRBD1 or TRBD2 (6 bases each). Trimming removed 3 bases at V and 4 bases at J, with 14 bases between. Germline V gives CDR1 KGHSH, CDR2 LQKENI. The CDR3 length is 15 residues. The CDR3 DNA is TGTGCCAGCTCACCCATGGGGGGCCGCGCAGATACGCAGTATTTT. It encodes CASSPMGGRADTQYF.

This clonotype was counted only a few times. The CDR3 loop is CSPPLAGGTDTQYF. The CDR3 DNA reads as TGCAGCCCCCCACTAGCGGGGGGGACAGATACGCAGTATTTT. V gene TRBV20-1 combines with J gene TRBJ2-3; TRBD2 matches at 13 bases. The length of the CDR3 is 14 residues. CDR1 and CDR2 (germline): DFQATT, SNEGSKA (reference sequence).

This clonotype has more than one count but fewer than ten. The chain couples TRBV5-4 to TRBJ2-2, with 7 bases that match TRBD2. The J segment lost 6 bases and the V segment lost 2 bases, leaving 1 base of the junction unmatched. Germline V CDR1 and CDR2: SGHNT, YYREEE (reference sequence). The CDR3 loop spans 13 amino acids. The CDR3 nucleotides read TGTGCCAGCAGCTTTCGGGAGGCCGGGGAGCTGTTTTTT. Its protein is CASSFREAGELFF.